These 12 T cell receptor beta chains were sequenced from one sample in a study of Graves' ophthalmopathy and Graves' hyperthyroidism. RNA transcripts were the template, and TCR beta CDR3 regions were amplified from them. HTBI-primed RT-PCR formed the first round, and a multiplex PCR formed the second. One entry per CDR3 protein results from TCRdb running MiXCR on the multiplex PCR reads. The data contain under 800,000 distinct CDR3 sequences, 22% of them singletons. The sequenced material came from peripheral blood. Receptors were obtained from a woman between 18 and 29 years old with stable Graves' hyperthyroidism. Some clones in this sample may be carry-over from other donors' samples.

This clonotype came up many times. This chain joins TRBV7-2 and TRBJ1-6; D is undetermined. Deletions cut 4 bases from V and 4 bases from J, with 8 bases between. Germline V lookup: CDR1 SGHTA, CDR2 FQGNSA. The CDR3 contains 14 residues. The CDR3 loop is CASSYGLYNSPLHF. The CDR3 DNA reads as TGTGCCAGCAGCTACGGGTTATATAATTCACCCCTCCACTTT.

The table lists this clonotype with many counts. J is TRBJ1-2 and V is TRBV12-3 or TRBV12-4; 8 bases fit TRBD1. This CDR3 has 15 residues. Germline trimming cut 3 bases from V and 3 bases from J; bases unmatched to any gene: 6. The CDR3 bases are TGTGCCAGCAGTTTGGGGACAGGCGGTGACTATGGCTACACCTTC. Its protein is CASSLGTGGDYGYTF.

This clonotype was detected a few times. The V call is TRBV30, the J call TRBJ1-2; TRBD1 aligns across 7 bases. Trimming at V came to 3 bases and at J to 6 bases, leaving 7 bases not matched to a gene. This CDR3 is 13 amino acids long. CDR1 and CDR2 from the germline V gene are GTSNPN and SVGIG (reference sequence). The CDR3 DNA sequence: TGTGCCTGGAGGATTCTCAGGGGGAATGGCTACACCTTC. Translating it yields CAWRILRGNGYTF.

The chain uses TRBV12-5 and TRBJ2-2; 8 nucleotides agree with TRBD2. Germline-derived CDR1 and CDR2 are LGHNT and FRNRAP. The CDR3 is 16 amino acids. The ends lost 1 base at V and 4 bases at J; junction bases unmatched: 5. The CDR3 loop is CASGLAGGLSTGELFF. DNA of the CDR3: TGTGCTAGTGGTTTGGCGGGGGGGCTATCCACCGGGGAGCTGTTTTTT.

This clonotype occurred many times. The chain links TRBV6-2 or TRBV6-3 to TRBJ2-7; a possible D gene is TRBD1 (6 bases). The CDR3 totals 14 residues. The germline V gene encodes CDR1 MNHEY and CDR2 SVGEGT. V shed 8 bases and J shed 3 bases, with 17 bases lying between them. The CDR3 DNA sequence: TGTGCCAGCCTACCCGGGACATCCAACTACGAGCAGTACTTC. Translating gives CASLPGTSNYEQYF.

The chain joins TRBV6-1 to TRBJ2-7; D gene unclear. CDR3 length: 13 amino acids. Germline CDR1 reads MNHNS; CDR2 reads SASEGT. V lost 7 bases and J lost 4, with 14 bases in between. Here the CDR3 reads CASTPGGWYEQYF. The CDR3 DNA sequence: TGTGCCAGCACCCCTGGTGGATGGTACGAGCAGTACTTC.

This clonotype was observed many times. CDR3 DNA: TGCGCCAGCAGCTTGTACCTGGGATCGAGCTACACCTTC. Protein product: CASSLYLGSSYTF. The rearrangement uses TRBV5-1 and TRBJ1-2; D call uncertain. This CDR3 is 13 amino acids long. Trimming left V 1 base short and J 9 bases short, with 13 bases between. Germline V gene sequence: CDR1 SGHRS, CDR2 YFSETQ.

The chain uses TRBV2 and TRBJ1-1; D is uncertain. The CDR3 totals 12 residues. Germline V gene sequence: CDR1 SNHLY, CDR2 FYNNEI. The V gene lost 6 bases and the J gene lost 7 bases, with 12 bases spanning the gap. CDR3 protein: CASRPAYLEAFF. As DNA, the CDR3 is TGTGCCAGCAGACCCGCTTACCTTGAAGCTTTCTTT.

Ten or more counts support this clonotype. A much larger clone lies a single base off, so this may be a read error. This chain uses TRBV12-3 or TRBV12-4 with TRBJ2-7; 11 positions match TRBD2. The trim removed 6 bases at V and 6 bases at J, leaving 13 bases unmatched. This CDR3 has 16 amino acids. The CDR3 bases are TGTGCCAGCAGCTCCCACCGGACTAGCGGGTTCAGCGAGCAGTACTTC. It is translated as CASSSHRTSGFSEQYF.

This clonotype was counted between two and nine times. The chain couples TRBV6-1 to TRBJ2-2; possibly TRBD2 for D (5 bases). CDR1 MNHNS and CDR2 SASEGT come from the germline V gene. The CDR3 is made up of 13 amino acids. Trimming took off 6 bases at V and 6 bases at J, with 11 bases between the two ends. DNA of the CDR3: TGTGCCAGCAGGTCCGGGGTGTCCGGGGAGCTGTTTTTT. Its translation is CASRSGVSGELFF.

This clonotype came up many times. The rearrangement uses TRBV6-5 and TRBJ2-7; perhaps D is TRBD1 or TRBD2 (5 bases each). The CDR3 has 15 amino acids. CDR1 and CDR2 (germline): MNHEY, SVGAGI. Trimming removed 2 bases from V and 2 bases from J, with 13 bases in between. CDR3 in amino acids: CASSYATGPPYEQYF. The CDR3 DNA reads TGTGCCAGCAGTTACGCTACGGGGCCTCCCTACGAGCAGTACTTC.

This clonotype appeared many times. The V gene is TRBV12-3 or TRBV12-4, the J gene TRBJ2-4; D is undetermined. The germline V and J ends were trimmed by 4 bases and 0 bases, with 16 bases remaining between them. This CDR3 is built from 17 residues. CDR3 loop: CASSYSWGDLAKNIQYF. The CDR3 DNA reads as TGTGCCAGCAGTTACTCCTGGGGTGACTTAGCCAAAAACATTCAGTACTTC.